The 26 T cell receptor beta chains below come from one sample, sequenced in a study of T-cell reconstitution after alpha-beta-depleted transplantation in children. It was with unique molecular identifiers that the TCRbeta library was prepared. One entry per CDR3 protein results from TCRdb running MiXCR on the PCR reads. The sample carries approximately 510,000 distinct CDR3 sequences, about a sixth recorded once. Sequencing was performed on PBMCs from the stem cell graft donor, taken from the stem cell graft. The receptors originated from a human donor who donated a stem cell graft to a child with acute lymphoblastic leukemia.

The chain links TRBV5-1 to TRBJ2-1; TRBD1 or TRBD2 may be the D gene (6 bases each). This CDR3 is built from 16 residues. The V gene lost 3 bases and the J gene lost 0 bases, with 13 bases spanning the gap. Germline values: CDR1 SGHRS, CDR2 YFSETQ. The CDR3 loop is CASSSRGGISYNEQFF. The CDR3 DNA reads TGCGCCAGCAGCTCCAGGGGCGGGATCTCCTACAATGAGCAGTTCTTC. Complete variable domain (other parts from reference TRBV5-1 and TRBJ2-1): KAGVTQTPRYLIKTRGQQVTLSCSPISGHRSVSWYQQTPGQGLQFLFEYFSETQRNKGNFPGRFSGRQFSNSRSEMNVSTLELGDSALYLCASSSRGGISYNEQFFGPGTRLTVL.

This rearrangement joins TRBV9 to TRBJ2-1; maybe TRBD1 (5 bases). V was cut by 5 bases and J by 7 bases, with 13 bases left in between. The CDR3 covers 13 residues. Per germline, CDR1 SGDLS and CDR2 YYNGEE. CDR3 nucleotides: TGTGCCAGCAGTGAATTAGGGGAAAATGAGCAGTTCTTC. Encoded protein: CASSELGENEQFF.

This clonotype was seen a few times. The chain is built from TRBV5-1 and TRBJ2-1; tentatively, D is TRBD2 (5 bases). CDR1 and CDR2 from the germline V gene are SGHRS and YFSETQ. This CDR3 has 14 amino acids. Trimming removed 2 bases from V and 5 bases from J, with 11 bases in between. In nucleotides, the CDR3 is TGCGCCAGCAGCTTTGTACTAGACGACAATGAGCAGTTCTTC. Encoded protein: CASSFVLDDNEQFF. The variable domain in full, completed from reference TRBV5-1 and TRBJ2-1, reads KAGVTQTPRYLIKTRGQQVTLSCSPISGHRSVSWYQQTPGQGLQFLFEYFSETQRNKGNFPGRFSGRQFSNSRSEMNVSTLELGDSALYLCASSFVLDDNEQFFGPGTRLTVL.

This chain joins TRBV4-1 and TRBJ2-7, with D maybe TRBD2 (5 bases). Germline CDR1 is MGHRA and CDR2 is YSYEKL. This CDR3 comprises 15 residues. Trimming removed 0 bases from V and 5 bases from J, with 14 bases in between. The CDR3 bases are TGCGCCAGCAGCCAAGAGGCAGGACTTAGGGACGAGCAGTACTTC. Residues: CASSQEAGLRDEQYF.

This rearrangement joins TRBV20-1 to TRBJ2-1, with 11 bases matching TRBD2. Germline-derived CDR1 and CDR2 are DFQATT and SNEGSKA (reference sequence). The V segment lost 5 bases and the J segment 3 bases; nucleotides outside the gene matches: 3. CDR3 size: 14 residues. The CDR3, as DNA: TGCAGTGCTCTGGGACTAGCGGTCTACAATGAGCAGTTCTTC. Encoded protein: CSALGLAVYNEQFF.

This clonotype was counted a few times. This chain connects TRBV5-1 to TRBJ2-3; the D gene is possibly TRBD1 (6 bases). Deletions cut 5 bases from V and 6 bases from J, with 13 bases between. The CDR3 is 13 residues long. Per germline, CDR1 SGHRS and CDR2 YFSETQ. The CDR3 coding sequence is TGCGCCAGCAGTTCGGACAGTTCGGATACGCAGTATTTT. Its protein is CASSSDSSDTQYF.

This clonotype was seen a few times. This sequence joins TRBV9 and TRBJ2-7; 11 nucleotides match TRBD1. In germline, CDR1 is SGDLS, CDR2 YYNGEE. The CDR3 covers 15 residues. With 3 bases clipped from V and 7 bases from J, the junction kept 9 bases outside the gene matches. CDR3: CASSARDRGYYEQYF. In DNA form, the CDR3 reads TGTGCCAGCAGCGCGCGGGACAGGGGGTACTATGAGCAGTACTTC.

This rearrangement joins TRBV29-1 to TRBJ2-1; possible D gene TRBD1, 6 bases. Trimming removed 8 bases from V and 8 bases from J, with 13 bases in between. Germline V lookup: CDR1 SQVTM, CDR2 ANQGSEA. This CDR3 comprises 11 residues. In DNA, the CDR3 is TGCAGCCCCAGGCAGGGGTATGAGCAGTTCTTC. It codes for CSPRQGYEQFF.

The genes are TRBV27 and TRBJ1-2; 8 nucleotides line up with TRBD1. Trimming at V came to 0 bases and at J to 4 bases, leaving 1 base not matched to a gene. CDR1 is MNHEY and CDR2 is SMNVEV in the germline V gene (reference sequence). This CDR3 is built from 14 residues. CDR3 region: CASSLSGTGYGYTF. CDR3 nucleotides: TGTGCCAGCAGTTTATCCGGGACAGGCTATGGCTACACCTTC.

In this sample, this clonotype turned up a few times. This chain links TRBV20-1 with TRBJ2-3, with D possibly being TRBD1 (6 bases). This CDR3 comprises 14 residues. V shed 5 bases and J shed 0 bases, with 12 bases lying between them. Germline CDR1 DFQATT, CDR2 SNEGSKA (reference sequence). The CDR3 nucleotides are TGCAGTGCTGAGACAGGAACTAGCACAGATACGCAGTATTTT. This translates into CSAETGTSTDTQYF.

This CDR3 is CASSEAGGAYEQYF. CDR3 nucleotides: TGTGCCAGCAGCGAGGCGGGAGGTGCCTACGAGCAGTACTTC. The chain has TRBV21-1 and TRBJ2-7. TRBV21-1 has pseudogene status. CDR3 size: 14 residues.

This chain uses TRBV9 with TRBJ2-7; D possibly corresponds to TRBD2 (5 bases). The ends were cut back, 0 bases at V and 5 bases at J, with 9 bases in the middle. Germline V gene lookup returns CDR1 SGDLS and CDR2 YYNGEE. The CDR3 contains 13 residues. The CDR3 loop is CASSVAPGNEQYF. The CDR3 coding sequence is TGTGCCAGCAGCGTAGCTCCGGGGAACGAGCAGTACTTC.

This chain joins TRBV13 and TRBJ2-7, with D possibly matching TRBD2 (6 bases). This CDR3 is 15 amino acids long. Germline CDR1 and CDR2: PRHDT and FYEKMQ (reference sequence). Deletions cut 5 bases from V and 4 bases from J, with 18 bases between. The CDR3 DNA reads TGTGCCAGCAGCCCCGTAGCGGAAAAAGAGTACGAGCAGTACTTC. Translated, it gives CASSPVAEKEYEQYF.

This clonotype was picked up a small number of times. The V and J genes are TRBV5-1 and TRBJ2-5, with a tentative D call TRBD2 (5 bases). Looked up from germline, CDR1 is SGHRS and CDR2 is YFSETQ. The ends were cut back, 0 bases at V and 2 bases at J, with 11 bases in the middle. The CDR3 spans 15 residues. Written as DNA, the CDR3 is TGCGCCAGCAGCTTGGCCGGACGGGATCAAGAGACCCAGTACTTC. Translating it yields CASSLAGRDQETQYF.

This clonotype appeared a few times. The rearrangement uses TRBV5-1 and TRBJ2-2; 8 positions agree with TRBD2. V dropped 0 bases and J dropped 3; count of bases not matched to a gene: 7. From germline, CDR1 is SGHRS and CDR2 YFSETQ. CDR3 length: 17 residues. Written as DNA, the CDR3 is TGCGCCAGCAGCTTGGACCCGGGACTAGACTACACCGGGGAGCTGTTTTTT. Protein: CASSLDPGLDYTGELFF.

The V gene is TRBV12-3 or TRBV12-4, the J gene TRBJ2-1; 9 bases match TRBD2. V shed 6 bases and J 10 bases; nucleotides not matched to a gene: 16. The CDR3 spans 16 residues. The CDR3 sequence: CASRVAGDPSTWEQFF. CDR3 nucleotides: TGTGCCAGCAGAGTAGCGGGAGATCCCTCTACCTGGGAGCAGTTCTTC.

This clonotype has a handful of counts. V and J are TRBV20-1 and TRBJ1-2; TRBD1 is a possible D gene (5 bases). The germline V and J ends were trimmed by 5 bases and 1 base, with 11 bases remaining between them. Germline V gene data show CDR1 as DFQATT and CDR2 as SNEGSKA (reference sequence). The CDR3 loop spans 13 amino acids. This CDR3 is CSALTDDNYGYTF. CDR3 DNA: TGCAGTGCTTTGACAGATGATAACTATGGCTACACCTTC.

The chain links TRBV5-1 to TRBJ2-1, with TRBD2 matching 7 bases. Germline V gene sequence: CDR1 SGHRS, CDR2 YFSETQ. The CDR3 is 15 residues long. Trimming took 3 bases from V and 6 from J; bases not matched to a gene: 9. The CDR3 DNA reads TGCGCCAGCAGCTGGCTAGCGGCGGGTCCCAATGAGCAGTTCTTC. The encoded protein is CASSWLAAGPNEQFF.

Comments on this clonotype: The junction does not match germline at one end; this may be a read error. This sequence joins TRBV12-3 or TRBV12-4 and TRBJ2-1; TRBD2 aligns across 8 bases. The CDR3 length is 15 residues. The CDR3 bases are TGTGCCAGTAGTTTAATCAGCGGGAGTAGGAATGAGCAGTTCTTC. Amino acid sequence: CASSLISGSRNEQFF.

In its sample, this clonotype was seen many times. The rearrangement links TRBV12-3 or TRBV12-4 to TRBJ1-4; maybe TRBD1 (5 bases). V lost 8 bases and J lost 7, with 14 bases in between. The CDR3 spans 13 residues. The CDR3 bases are TGTGCCAGCGGACGCAGGGAAACTGAAAAACTGTTTTTT. Residues: CASGRRETEKLFF.

This clonotype was seen a handful of times. V usage is TRBV3-1 and J usage is TRBJ2-3, with D perhaps TRBD2 (7 bases). The germline gives CDR1 LGHDT, CDR2 YNNKEL (reference sequence). CDR3 length: 16 residues. Trimming cost V 2 bases and J 4 bases, with 16 bases left between them. In DNA, the CDR3 is TGTGCCAGCAGCCAATTCCCAGCGGGACAACCAGATACGCAGTATTTT. Residues: CASSQFPAGQPDTQYF.

The gene calls are TRBV2 and TRBJ2-5; D unresolved. Trimming pared 5 bases from V and 3 bases from J, leaving 13 bases between. This CDR3 is built from 14 residues. Germline V gene lookup returns CDR1 SNHLY and CDR2 FYNNEI. The CDR3: CASSIRTTEETQYF. The CDR3 DNA sequence: TGTGCCAGCAGTATAAGAACTACCGAAGAGACCCAGTACTTC.

This clonotype was observed a handful of times. V usage is TRBV12-3 or TRBV12-4 and J usage is TRBJ2-7; D might be TRBD1 or TRBD2, each matching 5 bases. Trimming stripped 7 bases from V and 2 bases from J, with 15 bases between. The CDR3 consists of 14 residues. The CDR3 is CASTPTGRPYEQYF. The CDR3 nucleotides read TGTGCCAGCACCCCAACGGGGCGACCCTACGAGCAGTACTTC.

This clonotype occurred a few times. This chain joins TRBV18 and TRBJ2-7; 7 positions match TRBD2. V shed 8 bases and J 4 bases; nucleotides not matched to a gene: 8. The length of the CDR3 is 13 residues. Germline loops: CDR1 KGHSH, CDR2 LQKENI. CDR3: CASHAGVSYEQYF. The CDR3 DNA sequence: TGTGCCAGCCATGCGGGGGTTTCATACGAGCAGTACTTC.

This clonotype was counted between two and nine times. The gene calls are TRBV25-1 and TRBJ1-1; TRBD1 matches 9 bases. V dropped 7 bases and J dropped 5; count of bases not matched to a gene: 5. The CDR3 is 13 amino acids. CDR1 MGHDK and CDR2 SYGVNS come from the germline V gene. This CDR3 is CASTGTGRTEAFF. CDR3 coding DNA: TGTGCCAGCACCGGGACAGGGAGGACTGAAGCTTTCTTT.

This clonotype has a handful of counts. The J gene is TRBJ2-1, the V gene TRBV13; 14 bases align to TRBD2. The CDR3 length is 17 residues. J was trimmed by 4 bases and V by 5 bases; bases with no gene match: 7. The germline V gene has CDR1 PRHDT and CDR2 FYEKMQ (reference sequence). For the CDR3, the DNA is TGTGCCAGCAGCCCCATAGGGACTAGCGGGAGTTACAATGAGCAGTTCTTC. As protein: CASSPIGTSGSYNEQFF. Full variable domain (missing parts from reference TRBV13 and TRBJ2-1): AAGVIQSPRHLIKEKRETATLKCYPIPRHDTVYWYQQGPGQDPQFLISFYEKMQSDKGSIPDRFSAQQFSDYHSELNMSSLELGDSALYFCASSPIGTSGSYNEQFFGPGTRLTVL.